This TCR beta chain was observed in a study of T-cell memory formation after mild COVID-19. Via MiXCR, TCRdb re-called the 5' RACE reads, giving one row per CDR3 protein. This table has roughly 200,000 distinct CDR3 sequences, 18% appearing once. This clonotype was detected only a few times. The specimen sequenced was PBMCs or a T cell subset sorted from them (not recorded which). The TCR was taken from an adult woman who had mild COVID-19 (a few samples of this study predate the infection). Cell type and time point are not known.

CDR3 DNA: TGTGCCAGCAGCTTGGATCGGGGAAACACCATATATTTT. Translation: CASSLDRGNTIYF. The chain employs TRBV5-6 and TRBJ1-3; no clear D. The germline V and J ends were trimmed by 0 bases and 4 bases, with 5 bases remaining between them. The CDR3 is made up of 13 amino acids. The germline V gene has CDR1 SGHDT and CDR2 YYEEEE. Based on the CDR3 plus reference TRBV5-6 and TRBJ1-3, the full variable domain is DAGVTQSPTHLIKTRGQQVTLRCSPKSGHDTVSWYQQALGQGPQFIFQYYEEEERQRGNFPDRFSGHQFPNYSSELNVNALLLGDSALYLCASSLDRGNTIYFGEGSWLTVV.